Following are 11 T cell receptor beta chains from one sample sequenced in a study of shared clonotypes between healthy human individuals. Terminally differentiated effector memory CD45RA+ cells were excluded by CCR7 positive selection of CD45RO-negative cells. Produced via immunoSEQ multiplex PCR; TCRdb's table is partial and in-frame only. The sample consists of millions of clones, roughly 91% of them appearing once. What was sequenced was naive CD8+ T cells from PBMCs. These receptors originate from a young man in good health. Some clones in this sample may be carry-over from other donors' samples.

The CDR3 loop reads CASSQVAFGDSYEQYF. Written as DNA, the CDR3 is TGTGCCAGCAGCCAAGTCGCCTTCGGGGACTCCTACGAGCAGTACTTC. The chain uses TRBV4-2 and TRBJ2-7, with D possibly being TRBD2 (5 bases). Per germline, CDR1 LGHNA and CDR2 YNFKEQ. The CDR3 extends over 16 amino acids. V was trimmed by 1 base and J by 0 bases, leaving 13 bases between them.

The J gene is TRBJ1-4, the V gene TRBV19, with D perhaps matching TRBD1 (6 bases). Trimming stripped 6 bases from V and 15 bases from J, with 14 bases between. Germline lookup yields CDR1 LNHDA and CDR2 SQIVND (reference sequence). This CDR3 contains 11 residues. CDR3 DNA sequence: TGTGCCAGTAGAGGCAGGGGACAATTGTTTTTT. This encodes CASRGRGQLFF.

The chain employs TRBV9 and TRBJ2-7, with D perhaps matching TRBD2 (5 bases). CDR3 length: 14 amino acids. V lost 0 bases and J lost 4, with 11 bases in between. Germline CDR1 SGDLS, CDR2 YYNGEE. Here the CDR3 reads CASSVGGKEYEQYF. The CDR3, as DNA: TGTGCCAGCAGCGTAGGAGGGAAGGAGTACGAGCAGTACTTC.

The chain couples TRBV14 to TRBJ2-3, with TRBD1 matching 9 bases. The CDR3 extends over 16 amino acids. Germline CDR1 and CDR2: SGHDN and FVKESK. The V gene end was trimmed by 2 bases and the J gene end by 5 bases; junction bases not matched to a gene: 8. CDR3 coding DNA: TGTGCCAGCAGCCAAAGGAGGGGACAGGGAGAAGATACGCAGTATTTT. It translates to CASSQRRGQGEDTQYF. Together with reference TRBV14 and TRBJ2-3, the CDR3 gives the full variable domain: EAGVTQFPSHSVIEKGQTVTLRCDPISGHDNLYWYRRVMGKEIKFLLHFVKESKQDESGMPNNRFLAERTGGTYSTLKVQPAELEDSGVYFCASSQRRGQGEDTQYFGPGTRLTVL.

CDR3 residues: CASSLVGQITEAFF. The CDR3, as DNA: TGCGCCAGCAGCTTGGTGGGGCAAATCACTGAAGCTTTCTTT. This chain links TRBV5-1 with TRBJ1-1; a possible D gene is TRBD1 (5 bases). Trimming shortened V by 0 bases and J by 4 bases, and 10 bases separated the two germline ends. The CDR3 totals 14 residues. Per germline, CDR1 SGHRS and CDR2 YFSETQ.

This clone appeared a single time. This chain uses TRBV5-4 with TRBJ2-7, with D uncertain. Germline-derived CDR1 and CDR2 are SGHNT and YYREEE (reference sequence). The CDR3 sequence is 15 residues long. The germline V and J ends were trimmed by 0 bases and 3 bases, with 13 bases remaining between them. The DNA for the CDR3 is TGTGCCAGCAGCTTGGGGCTAGATAGTGGCTACGAGCAGTACTTC. This translates into CASSLGLDSGYEQYF.

The V gene is TRBV13, the J gene TRBJ1-1; D remains unclear. The CDR3 extends over 14 amino acids. Trimming left V 2 bases short and J 4 bases short, with 11 bases between. Germline V CDR1 and CDR2: PRHDT, FYEKMQ (reference sequence). The CDR3 DNA sequence: TGTGCCAGCAGCTTAAGGGTATTCGGCACTGAAGCTTTCTTT. Protein: CASSLRVFGTEAFF.

V is TRBV29-1 and J is TRBJ2-3; 7 bases map to TRBD1. The V segment lost 0 bases and the J segment 3 bases; nucleotides outside the gene matches: 9. CDR1 is SQVTM and CDR2 is ANQGSEA in the germline V gene. This CDR3 is built from 16 residues. The CDR3: CSVEDLDRDKTDTQYF. The CDR3 DNA reads TGCAGCGTTGAAGATCTCGACAGGGATAAAACAGATACGCAGTATTTT.

The chain uses TRBV11-1 and TRBJ2-1; 11 positions match TRBD2. The junction had 12 bases not matched to a gene; V was cut back by 6 bases and J by 2 bases. The CDR3 is made up of 18 amino acids. The V gene's germline CDR1 is SGHAT and CDR2 FQDESV (reference sequence). CDR3 bases: TGTGCCAGCAGTCAAGATAGCGGGAGGGGCGAGGCCTACAATGAGCAGTTCTTC. As protein: CASSQDSGRGEAYNEQFF.

The chain employs TRBV6-6 and TRBJ2-1; TRBD2 might be the D (6 bases). With 8 bases removed from V and 0 bases from J, the gap between germline ends came to 11 bases. The CDR3 loop spans 14 amino acids. The germline CDR1 and CDR2 sequences are MNHNY and SVGAGI (reference sequence). CDR3 region: CASVSGPSYNEQFF. For the CDR3, the DNA is TGTGCCAGCGTGAGCGGGCCCTCCTACAATGAGCAGTTCTTC.

The chain is built from TRBV28 and TRBJ1-1; 9 bases are shared with TRBD1. Germline CDR1 and CDR2: MDHEN and SYDVKM. Germline trimming cut 8 bases from V and 6 bases from J; bases unmatched to any gene: 16. The CDR3 runs 16 residues. CDR3 DNA sequence: TGTGCCAGCCCACAGGGGGCCCCCGTGGGGTTCTCTGAAGCTTTCTTT. This sequence encodes CASPQGAPVGFSEAFF.